The subject of this entry is one TCR beta chain. Germline and junction disagree at one end, which may indicate a read error. The sample comes from a study of CDR3 diversity in severe acne. TCRdb re-derived calls from the PCR reads in MiXCR, one entry per CDR3 protein. The table records approximately 80,000 distinct CDR3 sequences, 51% of them present only once. Germline values: CDR1 MNHEY, CDR2 SMNVEV (reference sequence). CDR3 length: 17 residues. The receptor comes from a male donor in good health, without acne. Sequenced material: blood. This chain uses TRBV27 with TRBJ1-1, with D tentatively TRBD1 (5 bases). The CDR3 DNA follows: TGTGCCAGCAGTCTCCTGCCGGGACGCCCAGAAGGGACTGAGGCTTTCTTT. Protein: CASSLLPGRPEGTEAFF.